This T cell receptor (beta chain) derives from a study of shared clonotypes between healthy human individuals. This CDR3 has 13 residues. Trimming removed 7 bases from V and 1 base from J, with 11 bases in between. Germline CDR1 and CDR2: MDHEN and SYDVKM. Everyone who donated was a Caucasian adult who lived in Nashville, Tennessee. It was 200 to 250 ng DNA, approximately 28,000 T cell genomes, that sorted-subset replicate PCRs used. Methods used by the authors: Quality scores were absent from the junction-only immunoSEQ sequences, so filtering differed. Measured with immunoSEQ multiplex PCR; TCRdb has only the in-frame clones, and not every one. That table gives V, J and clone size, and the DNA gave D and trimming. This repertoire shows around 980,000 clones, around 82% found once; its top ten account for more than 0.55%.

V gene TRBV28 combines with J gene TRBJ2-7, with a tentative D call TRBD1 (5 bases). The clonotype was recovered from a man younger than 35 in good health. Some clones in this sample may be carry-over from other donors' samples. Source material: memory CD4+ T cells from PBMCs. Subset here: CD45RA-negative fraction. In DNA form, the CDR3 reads TGTGCCAGCAACGGTTACAGGTCCTACGAGCAGTACTTC. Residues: CASNGYRSYEQYF. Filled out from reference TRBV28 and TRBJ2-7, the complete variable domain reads DVKVTQSSRYLVKRTGEKVFLECVQDMDHENMFWYRQDPGLGLRLIYFSYDVKMKEKGDIPEGYSVSREKKERFSLILESASTNQTSMYLCASNGYRSYEQYFGPGTRLTVT.